This T cell receptor (beta chain) comes out of a study of PD-1 blockade in classical Hodgkin lymphoma. Time point specified: newly diagnosed, previously untreated cHL patient sample. From thawed PBMCs, CD4+ T cells were purified using magnetic negative selection. TCRdb's table, derived via immunoSEQ multiplex PCR, lists solely in-frame clones and lacks some. The sample has 20,000 to 25,000 clones; 80% to 90% are singletons. This CDR3 contains 15 residues. V gave up 0 bases and J gave up 2 bases, with 10 bases separating them. Germline values: CDR1 SEHNR, CDR2 FQNEAQ (reference sequence). This TCR derives from a human donor with classical Hodgkin lymphoma. The rearrangement uses TRBV7-9 and TRBJ1-1; no reliable D call. The material sequenced was CD4+ T cells from blood. CDR3 sequence reads: CASSLAGGINTEAFF. In DNA, the CDR3 is TGTGCCAGCAGCTTAGCAGGCGGAATAAACACTGAAGCTTTCTTT.